The subject of this entry is one TCR beta chain. Trimming left V 4 bases short and J 5 bases short, with 10 bases between. The CDR3 consists of 13 residues. Germline V gives CDR1 SEHNR, CDR2 FQNEAQ (reference sequence). The TCR beta repertoire was assessed by survey-level immunoSEQ sequencing. Clones were sequenced by immunoSEQ multiplex PCR, and TCRdb holds only the in-frame ones, with some missing. The repertoire includes under 90,000 clones, about 94% of them detected once, and 4% to 4.5% sits in the top ten. This clonotype was obtained from a man aged 35 to 55 with rheumatoid arthritis. The chain carries TRBV7-9 and TRBJ2-3, with D maybe TRBD1 (5 bases). What was sequenced was PBMCs. In nucleotides, the CDR3 is TGTGCCAGCAGCTCTTCTGGACAAGATACGCAGTATTTT. This sequence encodes CASSSSGQDTQYF.